The rows below give T cell receptor beta chains drawn from one sample of a study of spatial heterogeneity in lung cancer. MiXCR was run by TCRdb on the 5' RACE reads, yielding one entry per CDR3 protein. The data show about 40,000 distinct CDR3 sequences, with 5.2% seen just once and about a quarter held by the top ten. The sample consisted of PBMCs, taken at surgery. The receptors come from a female donor with early-stage non-small cell lung cancer. CDR3s include the opening cysteine and the closing phenylalanine or tryptophan. A D gene is named only where the DNA matches it firmly. Clone size, where shown, is once, few, many, or a class for clones that have expanded.

clone_size	v_call	j_call	d_call	cdr3_length	cdr3_aa	cdr3_nt
many	TRBV20-1	TRBJ1-6	TRBD1	16	CSARATGNDLNSPLHF	TGCAGTGCTAGGGCGACAGGGAATGACCTTAATTCACCCCTCCACTTT
medium-sized	TRBV28	TRBJ1-6	.	13	CASSLTANSPLHF	TGTGCCAGCAGTTTGACGGCAAATTCACCCCTCCACTTT
few	TRBV28	TRBJ1-4	TRBD1	15	CASSLGGQGDEKLFF	TGTGCCAGCAGTTTGGGAGGACAGGGGGATGAAAAACTGTTTTTT
many	TRBV2	TRBJ2-7	TRBD1	13	CASSTTGSDEQYF	TGTGCCAGCAGTACGACAGGGAGCGACGAGCAGTACTTC
many	TRBV21-1	TRBJ1-4	.	16	CASSKRETGVGEKLFF	TGTGCCAGCAGCAAAAGGGAGACAGGGGTTGGTGAAAAACTGTTTTTT
few	TRBV20-1	TRBJ2-1	.	14	CSADRDTAYNEQFF	TGCAGTGCTGACCGGGACACCGCCTACAATGAGCAGTTCTTC
many	TRBV4-1	TRBJ2-7	.	15	CARRTPRGRSYEQYF	TGCGCCAGGCGAACCCCCCGGGGGCGCTCCTACGAGCAGTACTTC
many	TRBV9	TRBJ1-1	TRBD1	18	CASSVEIWTGRGNTEAFF	TGTGCCAGCAGCGTAGAAATATGGACAGGGCGGGGAAACACTGAAGCTTTCTTT
many	TRBV19	TRBJ1-2	.	13	CASSSGWNYGYTF	TGTGCCAGTAGTTCAGGGTGGAACTATGGCTACACCTTC
few	TRBV7-6	TRBJ1-5	.	15	CASSPISAGNQPQHF	TGTGCCAGCAGCCCTATTTCCGCCGGCAATCAGCCCCAGCATTTT
.	TRBV6-2/TRBV6-3	TRBJ2-3	.	15	CASQRGTYSTDTQYF	TGTGCCAGCCAACGGGGGACCTATAGCACAGATACGCAGTATTTT
few	TRBV20-1	TRBJ2-5	TRBD2	16	CSAEGWTSGYQETQYF	TGCAGTGCTGAGGGTTGGACTAGCGGGTACCAAGAGACCCAGTACTTC
.	TRBV7-9	TRBJ2-7	TRBD1	14	CASSLTQGFVEQYF	TGTGCCAGCAGCTTAACACAGGGGTTTGTCGAGCAGTACTTC
many	TRBV6-2/TRBV6-3	TRBJ1-2	.	14	CASSYSVPGDGYTF	TGTGCCAGCAGTTACTCAGTCCCAGGGGACGGCTACACCTTC
few	TRBV25-1	TRBJ1-1	.	14	CASSDPGLNTEAFF	TGTGCCAGCAGTGACCCGGGTTTGAACACTGAAGCTTTCTTT
few	TRBV27	TRBJ1-1	.	13	CASSGGGDLEAFF	TGTGCCAGCAGCGGGGGCGGGGATCTTGAGGCTTTCTTT
many	TRBV11-2	TRBJ2-7	TRBD1	13	CASSRQGGDEQYF	TGTGCCAGCAGCCGACAGGGGGGCGACGAGCAGTACTTC
many	TRBV20-1	TRBJ2-4	.	15	CSARDRGGRRSIQYF	TGCAGTGCTAGAGATCGGGGAGGTCGGCGATCCATTCAGTACTTC
many	TRBV18	TRBJ1-2	.	15	CASSPRDESSYGYTF	TGTGCCAGCTCACCGCGTGACGAGTCAAGCTATGGCTACACCTTC
medium-sized	TRBV6-2/TRBV6-3	TRBJ2-5	TRBD2	15	CASSPLAGGGETQYF	TGTGCCAGCAGTCCACTAGCGGGGGGAGGAGAGACCCAGTACTTC
many	TRBV11-2	TRBJ2-2	TRBD1	19	CASSLALLQGQGRTGELFF	TGTGCCAGCAGCTTAGCTTTGTTACAGGGACAGGGACGCACCGGGGAGCTGTTTTTT
many	TRBV7-7	TRBJ2-2	.	15	CASSPGTPNTGELFF	TGTGCCAGCAGCCCCGGGACACCGAACACCGGGGAGCTGTTTTTT
many	TRBV11-2	TRBJ1-3	.	15	CASSLDVGVGNTIYF	TGTGCCAGCAGCTTAGATGTCGGGGTAGGAAACACCATATATTTT
many	TRBV29-1	TRBJ2-1	.	12	CSVVPGQNEQFF	TGCAGCGTTGTTCCAGGGCAGAATGAGCAGTTCTTC
many	TRBV20-1	TRBJ2-1	TRBD2	14	CSASFGTNYNEQFF	TGCAGTGCTAGTTTTGGGACTAACTACAATGAGCAGTTCTTC
.	TRBV20-1	TRBJ2-1	.	13	CSAMGGAANEQFF	TGCAGTGCTATGGGGGGGGCCGCCAATGAGCAGTTCTTC
many	TRBV12-3/TRBV12-4	TRBJ1-5	.	15	CASSYFPAGTQPQHF	TGTGCCAGCAGTTATTTTCCGGCAGGCACTCAGCCCCAGCATTTT
many	TRBV4-2	TRBJ2-3	.	15	CASSQVAASTDTQYF	TGTGCCAGCAGCCAAGTAGCGGCTAGCACAGATACGCAGTATTTT
.	TRBV28	TRBJ2-1	.	12	CASDRGYNEQFF	TGTGCCAGCGACCGGGGCTACAATGAGCAGTTCTTC
.	TRBV27	TRBJ2-3	TRBD2	21	CASSFRPEPGLAGGLADTQYF	TGTGCCAGCAGTTTTCGCCCCGAACCGGGACTAGCGGGGGGTTTAGCAGATACGCAGTATTTT
.	TRBV30	TRBJ1-6	.	15	CAWSVVGAGNSPLHF	TGTGCCTGGAGTGTAGTGGGGGCCGGAAATTCACCCCTCCACTTT
many	TRBV5-1	TRBJ1-1	TRBD1	14	CASSLAGTGVEAFF	TGCGCCAGCAGCTTGGCCGGGACAGGGGTTGAAGCTTTCTTT
many	TRBV6-6	TRBJ2-2	.	20	CASSYLMPNRGLGLTGELFF	TGTGCCAGCAGTTACCTTATGCCGAATAGAGGGCTAGGACTCACCGGGGAGCTGTTTTTT
many	TRBV12-3/TRBV12-4	TRBJ2-3	TRBD2	18	CASSFPSGGPPVSDTQYF	TGTGCCAGCAGTTTCCCTAGCGGGGGGCCTCCCGTTTCCGATACGCAGTATTTT
.	TRBV10-3	TRBJ2-5	TRBD2	16	CAISPTSGGNQETQYF	TGTGCCATCAGCCCGACTAGCGGGGGGAACCAAGAGACCCAGTACTTC
many	TRBV27	TRBJ2-7	.	16	CASSPAQGSGSYEQYF	TGTGCCAGCAGTCCCGCACAGGGTTCGGGCTCCTACGAGCAGTACTTC
many	TRBV10-3	TRBJ2-7	TRBD1	14	CAISSGTGVGEQYF	TGTGCCATCAGTTCCGGGACAGGAGTCGGGGAGCAGTACTTC
many	TRBV4-2	TRBJ1-4	TRBD1	15	CASSQLQGANEKLFF	TGTGCCAGCAGCCAACTCCAGGGGGCTAATGAAAAACTGTTTTTT
few	TRBV6-1	TRBJ2-1	.	14	CASTLGSSYNEQFF	TGTGCCAGCACCCTAGGTAGCTCCTACAATGAGCAGTTCTTC
many	TRBV20-1	TRBJ2-1	TRBD2	15	CSSGTGTSGGNEQFF	TGCAGCTCCGGAACCGGGACTAGCGGGGGAAATGAGCAGTTCTTC